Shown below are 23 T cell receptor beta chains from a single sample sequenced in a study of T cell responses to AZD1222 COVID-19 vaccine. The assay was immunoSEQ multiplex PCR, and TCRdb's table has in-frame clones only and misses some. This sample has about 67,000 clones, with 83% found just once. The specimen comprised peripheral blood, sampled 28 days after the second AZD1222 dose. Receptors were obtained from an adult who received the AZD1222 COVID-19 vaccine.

The CDR3: CASSPPGEKLTAKREQYF. DNA of the CDR3: TGCGCCAGCAGCCCGCCCGGTGAGAAATTAACCGCTAAAAGGGAGCAGTACTTC. The chain joins TRBV4-1 to TRBJ2-7, with D unclear. This CDR3 has 18 amino acids. Trimming pared 4 bases from V and 7 bases from J, leaving 29 bases between. Germline values: CDR1 MGHRA, CDR2 YSYEKL.

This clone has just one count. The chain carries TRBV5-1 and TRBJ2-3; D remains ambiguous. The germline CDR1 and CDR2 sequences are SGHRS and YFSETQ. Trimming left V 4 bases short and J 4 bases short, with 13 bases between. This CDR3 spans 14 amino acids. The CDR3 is CASSPDPGSDTQYF. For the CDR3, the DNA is TGCGCCAGCAGCCCGGACCCGGGCTCAGATACGCAGTATTTT.

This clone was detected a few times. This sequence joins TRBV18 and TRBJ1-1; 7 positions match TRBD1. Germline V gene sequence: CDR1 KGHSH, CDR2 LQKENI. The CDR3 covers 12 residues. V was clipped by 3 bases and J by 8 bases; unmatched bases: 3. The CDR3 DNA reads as TGTGCCAGCTCACCCGGACAGGCGGAAGCTTTCTTT. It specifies CASSPGQAEAFF.

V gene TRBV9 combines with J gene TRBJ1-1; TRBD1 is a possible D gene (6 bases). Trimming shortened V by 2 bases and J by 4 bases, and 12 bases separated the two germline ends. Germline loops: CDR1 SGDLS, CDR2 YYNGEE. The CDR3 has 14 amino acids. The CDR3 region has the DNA TGTGCCAGCAGCGTTCACAGGGCTACCACTGAAGCTTTCTTT. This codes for CASSVHRATTEAFF.

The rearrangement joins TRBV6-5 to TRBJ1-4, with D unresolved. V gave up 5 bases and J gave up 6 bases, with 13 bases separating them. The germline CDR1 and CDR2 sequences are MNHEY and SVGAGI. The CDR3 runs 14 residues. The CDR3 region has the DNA TGTGCCAGCAGTCCTCGCGGGGATGATGAAAAACTGTTTTTT. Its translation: CASSPRGDDEKLFF.

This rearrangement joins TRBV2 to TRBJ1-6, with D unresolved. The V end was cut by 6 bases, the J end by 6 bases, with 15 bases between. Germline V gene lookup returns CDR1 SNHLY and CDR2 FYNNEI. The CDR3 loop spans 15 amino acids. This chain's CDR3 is CASRLAGVRNSPLHF. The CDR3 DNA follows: TGTGCCAGCAGACTCGCTGGGGTTCGTAATTCACCCCTCCACTTT. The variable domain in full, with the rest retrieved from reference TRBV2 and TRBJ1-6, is EPEVTQTPSHQVTQMGQEVILRCVPISNHLYFYWYRQILGQKVEFLVSFYNNEISEKSEIFDDQFSVERPDGSNFTLKIRSTKLEDSAMYFCASRLAGVRNSPLHFGNGTRLTVT.

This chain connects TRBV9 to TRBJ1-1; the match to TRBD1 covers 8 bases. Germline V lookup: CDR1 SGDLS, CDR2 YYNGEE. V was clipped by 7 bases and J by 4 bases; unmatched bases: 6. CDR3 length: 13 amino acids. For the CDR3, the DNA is TGTGCCAGCCGACAGGGGCGGAGCACTGAAGCTTTCTTT. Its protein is CASRQGRSTEAFF.

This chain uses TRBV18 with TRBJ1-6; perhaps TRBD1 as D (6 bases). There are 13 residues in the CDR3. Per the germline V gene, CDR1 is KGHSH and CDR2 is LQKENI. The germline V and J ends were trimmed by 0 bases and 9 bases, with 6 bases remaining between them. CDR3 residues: CASSPPGGSPLHF. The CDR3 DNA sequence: TGTGCCAGCTCACCACCAGGGGGTTCACCCCTCCACTTT.

The chain's CDR3 is CASSWDANGYTF. The CDR3 DNA follows: TGCGCCAGCAGCTGGGATGCAAATGGCTACACCTTC. The chain links TRBV5-1 to TRBJ1-2; D gene uncertain. The CDR3 contains 12 residues. Trimming cost V 3 bases and J 6 bases, with 9 bases left between them. Germline lookup yields CDR1 SGHRS and CDR2 YFSETQ.

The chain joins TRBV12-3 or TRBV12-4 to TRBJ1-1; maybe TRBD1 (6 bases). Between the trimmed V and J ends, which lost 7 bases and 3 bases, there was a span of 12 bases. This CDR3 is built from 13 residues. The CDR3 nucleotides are TGTGCCAGCACCAGGGAGGGGGACACTGAAGCTTTCTTT. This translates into CASTREGDTEAFF.

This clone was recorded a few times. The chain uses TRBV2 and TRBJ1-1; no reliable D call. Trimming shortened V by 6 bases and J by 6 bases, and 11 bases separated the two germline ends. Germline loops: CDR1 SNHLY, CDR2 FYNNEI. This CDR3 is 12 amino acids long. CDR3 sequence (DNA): TGTGCCAGCAGCAAACGGGAAGCTGAAGCTTTCTTT. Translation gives CASSKREAEAFF.

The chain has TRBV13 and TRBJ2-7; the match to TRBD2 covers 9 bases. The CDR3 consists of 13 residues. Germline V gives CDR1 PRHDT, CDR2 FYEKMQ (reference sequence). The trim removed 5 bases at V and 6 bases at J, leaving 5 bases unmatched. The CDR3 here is CASSHLAGAEQYF. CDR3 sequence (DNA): TGTGCCAGCAGCCACTTAGCGGGGGCCGAGCAGTACTTC.

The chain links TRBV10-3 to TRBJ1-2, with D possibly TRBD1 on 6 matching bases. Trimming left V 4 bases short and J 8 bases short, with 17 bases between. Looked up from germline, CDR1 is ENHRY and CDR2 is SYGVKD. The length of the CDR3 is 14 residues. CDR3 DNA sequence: TGTGCCATCAGTGGGACAGAGTGGTCGGCGGGCTACACCTTC. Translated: CAISGTEWSAGYTF.

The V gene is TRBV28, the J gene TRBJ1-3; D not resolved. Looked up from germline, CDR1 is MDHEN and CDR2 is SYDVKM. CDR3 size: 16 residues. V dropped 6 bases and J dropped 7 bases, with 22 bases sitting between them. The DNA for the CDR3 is TGTGCCAGCAGAACCTCTGGGGAGGCGGTTGGGAACACCATATATTTT. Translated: CASRTSGEAVGNTIYF.

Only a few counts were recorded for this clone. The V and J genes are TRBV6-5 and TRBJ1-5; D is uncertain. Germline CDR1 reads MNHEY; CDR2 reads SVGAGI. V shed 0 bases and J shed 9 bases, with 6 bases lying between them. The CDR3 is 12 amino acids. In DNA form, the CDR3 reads TGTGCCAGCAGTTACTCGCGGGGGCCCCAGCATTTT. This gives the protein CASSYSRGPQHF.

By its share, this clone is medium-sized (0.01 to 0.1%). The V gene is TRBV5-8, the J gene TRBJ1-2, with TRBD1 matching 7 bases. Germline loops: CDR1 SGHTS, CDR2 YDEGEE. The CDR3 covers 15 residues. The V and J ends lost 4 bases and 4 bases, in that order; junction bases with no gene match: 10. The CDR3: CASSHERGRSYGYTF. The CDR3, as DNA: TGTGCCAGCAGCCACGAGAGGGGGCGCAGCTATGGCTACACCTTC.

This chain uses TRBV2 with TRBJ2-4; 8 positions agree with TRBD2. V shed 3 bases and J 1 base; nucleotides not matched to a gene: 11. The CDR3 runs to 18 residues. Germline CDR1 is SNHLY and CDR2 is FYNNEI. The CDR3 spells CASSDPGGPGSAKNIQYF. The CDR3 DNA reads TGTGCCAGCAGTGACCCGGGGGGGCCCGGAAGTGCCAAAAACATTCAGTACTTC.

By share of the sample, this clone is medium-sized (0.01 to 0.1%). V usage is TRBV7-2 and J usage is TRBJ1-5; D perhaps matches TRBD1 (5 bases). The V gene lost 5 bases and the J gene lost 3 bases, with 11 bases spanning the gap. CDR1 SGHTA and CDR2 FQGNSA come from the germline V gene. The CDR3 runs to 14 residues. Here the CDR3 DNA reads TGTGCCAGCAGCGCTGACGGGACCAATCAGCCCCAGCATTTT. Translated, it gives CASSADGTNQPQHF.

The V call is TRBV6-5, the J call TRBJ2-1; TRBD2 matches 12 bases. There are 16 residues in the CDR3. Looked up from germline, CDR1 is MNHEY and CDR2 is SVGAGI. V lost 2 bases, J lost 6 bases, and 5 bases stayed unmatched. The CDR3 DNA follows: TGTGCCAGCAGTTACACTAGCGGGGGGATCGGCAATGAGCAGTTCTTC. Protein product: CASSYTSGGIGNEQFF.

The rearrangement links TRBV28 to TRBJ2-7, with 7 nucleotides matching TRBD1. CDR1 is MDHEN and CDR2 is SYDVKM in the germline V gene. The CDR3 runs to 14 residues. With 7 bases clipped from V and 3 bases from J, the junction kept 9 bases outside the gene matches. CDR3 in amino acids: CASNPTGINYEQYF. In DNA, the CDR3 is TGTGCCAGCAACCCGACAGGGATAAACTACGAGCAGTACTTC.

CDR3 loop: CASSPRGLRGHESSYEQYF. The DNA of the CDR3 is TGTGCCAGCAGCCCTAGGGGTTTGCGGGGACACGAGAGCTCCTACGAGCAGTACTTC. The J gene is TRBJ2-7, the V gene TRBV14; perhaps D is TRBD1 or TRBD2 (6 bases each). The CDR3 loop spans 19 amino acids. The germline V gene has CDR1 SGHDN and CDR2 FVKESK. Trimming took off 4 bases at V and 0 bases at J, with 25 bases between the two ends.

CDR3 sequence reads: CASSLLSGRHEQYF. As DNA, the CDR3 is TGTGCCAGCAGCTTACTCTCCGGGAGGCACGAGCAGTACTTC. This sequence joins TRBV11-2 and TRBJ2-7, with TRBD2 identical over 7 bases. V shed 2 bases, J shed 5 bases, and the junction held 6 bases outside the gene matches. Germline CDR1 is SGHAT and CDR2 is FQNNGV. The CDR3 sequence is 14 residues long.

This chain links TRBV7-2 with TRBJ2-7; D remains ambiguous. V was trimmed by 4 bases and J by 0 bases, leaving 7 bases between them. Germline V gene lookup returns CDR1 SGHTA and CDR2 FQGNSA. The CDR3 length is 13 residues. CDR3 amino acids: CASSSRASYEQYF. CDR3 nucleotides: TGTGCCAGCAGCTCTAGGGCCTCCTACGAGCAGTACTTC.